The subject of this entry is one T cell receptor beta chain. These data come from a study of blood T cell repertoires in COVID-19. In the study's own analysis: Reference gene primer amplification yielded estimated nucleated cell counts. TCRdb's table, derived via immunoSEQ multiplex PCR, lists solely in-frame clones and lacks some. V and J calls and clone size follow that table, whereas D and trimming were derived from the DNA. The repertoire holds about 130,000 clones, 85% seen once, with 4.3% in the top ten. This CDR3 contains 18 residues. Between the trimmed V and J ends, which lost 4 bases and 1 base, there was a span of 23 bases. CDR1 is SGHRS, CDR2 YFSETQ, per germline.

Sequencing was done on a sample of peripheral blood. The V call is TRBV5-1, the J call TRBJ2-5; maybe TRBD2 (7 bases). This clonotype originated in a human donor in a cohort sampled during active COVID-19. DNA for the CDR3: TGCGCCAGCAGCACTACTGGGCGCGGGGGAGGGGGCCAAGAGACCCAGTACTTC. The encoded protein is CASSTTGRGGGGQETQYF.